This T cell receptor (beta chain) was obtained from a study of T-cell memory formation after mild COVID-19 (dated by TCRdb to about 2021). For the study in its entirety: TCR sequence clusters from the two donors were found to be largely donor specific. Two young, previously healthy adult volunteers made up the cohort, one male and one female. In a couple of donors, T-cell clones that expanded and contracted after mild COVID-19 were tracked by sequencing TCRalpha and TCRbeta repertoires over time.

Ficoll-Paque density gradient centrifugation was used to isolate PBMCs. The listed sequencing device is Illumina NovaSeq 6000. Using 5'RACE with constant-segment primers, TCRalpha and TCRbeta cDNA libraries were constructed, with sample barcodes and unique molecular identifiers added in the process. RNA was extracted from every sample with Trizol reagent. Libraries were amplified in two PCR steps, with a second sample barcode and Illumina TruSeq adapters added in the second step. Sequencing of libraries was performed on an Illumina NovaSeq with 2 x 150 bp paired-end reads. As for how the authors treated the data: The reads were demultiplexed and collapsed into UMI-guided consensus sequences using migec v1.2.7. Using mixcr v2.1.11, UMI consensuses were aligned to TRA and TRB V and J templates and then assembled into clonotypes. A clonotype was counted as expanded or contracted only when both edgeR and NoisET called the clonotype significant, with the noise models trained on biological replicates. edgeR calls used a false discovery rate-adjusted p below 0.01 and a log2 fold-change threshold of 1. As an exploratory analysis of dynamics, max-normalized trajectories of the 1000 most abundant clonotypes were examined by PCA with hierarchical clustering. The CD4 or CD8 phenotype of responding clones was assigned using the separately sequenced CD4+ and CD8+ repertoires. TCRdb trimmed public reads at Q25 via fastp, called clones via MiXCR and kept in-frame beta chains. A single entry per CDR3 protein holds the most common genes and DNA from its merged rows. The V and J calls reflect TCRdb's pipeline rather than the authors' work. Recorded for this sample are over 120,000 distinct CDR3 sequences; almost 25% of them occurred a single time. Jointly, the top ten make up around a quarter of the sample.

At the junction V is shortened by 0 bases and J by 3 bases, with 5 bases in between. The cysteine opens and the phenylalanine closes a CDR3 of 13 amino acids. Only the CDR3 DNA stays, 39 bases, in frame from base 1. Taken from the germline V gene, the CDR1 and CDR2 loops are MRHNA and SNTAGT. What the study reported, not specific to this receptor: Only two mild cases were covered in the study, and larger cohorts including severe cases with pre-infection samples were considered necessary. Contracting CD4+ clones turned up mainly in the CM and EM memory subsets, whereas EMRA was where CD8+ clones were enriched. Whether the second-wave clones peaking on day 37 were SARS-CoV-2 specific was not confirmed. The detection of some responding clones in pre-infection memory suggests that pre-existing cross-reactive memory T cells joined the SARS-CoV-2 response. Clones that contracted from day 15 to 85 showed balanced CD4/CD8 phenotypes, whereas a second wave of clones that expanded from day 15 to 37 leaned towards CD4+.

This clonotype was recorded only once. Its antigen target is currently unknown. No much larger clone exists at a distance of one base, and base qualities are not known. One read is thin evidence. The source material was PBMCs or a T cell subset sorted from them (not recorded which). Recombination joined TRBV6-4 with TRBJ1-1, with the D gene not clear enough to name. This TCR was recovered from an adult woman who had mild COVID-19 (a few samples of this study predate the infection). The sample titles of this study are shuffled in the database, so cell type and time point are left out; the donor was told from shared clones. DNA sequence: TGTGCCAGCAGTGACTCTACGGACACTGAAGCTTTCTTT. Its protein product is CASSDSTDTEAFF.